Shown below are 3 T cell receptor beta chains from a single sample sequenced in a study of cytomegalovirus exposure and HLA in healthy donors (dated by TCRdb to 2017 to 2019). Library preparation employed the immunoSEQ multiplex PCR assay. For the multiplex PCR, a mixture combining 60 forward primers for TCR Vbeta segments and 13 reverse primers for TCR Jbeta segments was used. Drawn from immuneACCESS, this table holds only the in-frame rearrangements with V and J called that TCRdb kept. Clones are partly lost; checked studies trace under half to an unresolved V gene and leave the rest unexplained. The sample table records roughly 36,000 clones; over 70% of these occur just once. Approximately 6.3% of the sample belongs to the ten largest clones. The specimen sequenced was PBMCs. Receptors were obtained from a man younger than 40 in good health and CMV-seronegative.

This clone was seen more than once but under ten times. The gene calls are TRBV6-5 and TRBJ1-2, with TRBD1 identical over 7 bases. This CDR3 contains 14 residues. V dropped 7 bases and J dropped 5; count of bases not matched to a gene: 10. Looked up from germline, CDR1 is MNHEY and CDR2 is SVGAGI. The CDR3 is CASKNAGTAYGYTF. CDR3 nucleotides: TGTGCCAGCAAAAACGCCGGGACAGCTTATGGCTACACCTTC.

The CDR3: CASSPPGLAGSDTQYF. CDR3 sequence (DNA): TGTGCCAGCTCACCCCCCGGACTAGCGGGGTCAGATACGCAGTATTTT. The chain carries TRBV18 and TRBJ2-3; 12 nucleotides line up with TRBD2. The germline CDR1 and CDR2 sequences are KGHSH and LQKENI. V shed 3 bases, J shed 4 bases, and the junction held 5 bases outside the gene matches. The CDR3 has 16 amino acids.

This clone has only a few counts. This sequence joins TRBV6-1 and TRBJ1-1; weak D call: TRBD1 (6 bases). The germline V and J ends were trimmed by 0 bases and 6 bases, with 14 bases remaining between them. This CDR3 comprises 15 residues. CDR1 MNHNS and CDR2 SASEGT come from the germline V gene. CDR3 nucleotide sequence: TGTGCCAGCAGTGAAGCTGCGGGGGCGGCATCTGAAGCTTTCTTT. This gives the protein CASSEAAGAASEAFF.